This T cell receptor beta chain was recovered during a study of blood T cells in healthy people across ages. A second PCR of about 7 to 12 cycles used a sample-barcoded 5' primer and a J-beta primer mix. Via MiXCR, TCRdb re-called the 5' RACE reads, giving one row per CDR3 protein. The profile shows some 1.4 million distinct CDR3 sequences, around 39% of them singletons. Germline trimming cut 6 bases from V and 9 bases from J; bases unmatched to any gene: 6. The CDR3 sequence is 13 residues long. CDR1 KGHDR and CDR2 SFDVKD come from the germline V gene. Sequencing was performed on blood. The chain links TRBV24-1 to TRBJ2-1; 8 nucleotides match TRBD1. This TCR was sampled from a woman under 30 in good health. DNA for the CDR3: TGTGCCACCAGTACAGGGGGTTCGGGTGAGCAGTTCTTC. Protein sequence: CATSTGGSGEQFF.